A selection of T cell receptor beta chains follows, all from one sample in a study of T cell responses to AZD1222 COVID-19 vaccine. Clones were read by immunoSEQ multiplex PCR, and TCRdb kept only the in-frame ones, dropping some. Of 80,000 to 100,000 clones in the sample, about 86% were seen once. Sequenced material: peripheral blood, taken 28 days after the second AZD1222 dose. Receptor source: an adult who received the AZD1222 COVID-19 vaccine. CDR3s include the opening cysteine and the closing phenylalanine or tryptophan. Each record gives: V gene, CDR3 protein.

TRBV7-2,CASSTALGGGNTEAFF
TRBV6-5,CASRAGTALYGYTF
TRBV28,CASSLGINQPQHF
TRBV10-1,CASSEVRHNEQFF
TRBV12-3/TRBV12-4,CASSFLFEKLFF
TRBV12-3/TRBV12-4,CASRPKDEQFF
TRBV18,CASSPWTGGNTGELFF
TRBV7-9,CASSTQGAWTEAFF
TRBV2,CASRPIRRTDTQYF
TRBV11-2,CASSPGTGVVNEKLFF
TRBV4-1,CASSQEARTYGYTF
TRBV7-3,CASSLLAAARGEQFF
TRBV30,CAVTGSGANVLTF
TRBV19,CASSIATSVNEQFF
TRBV5-4,CASSLAPTSGVGEQFF
TRBV14,CASSPLGDRVQYEQYF
TRBV15,CATSRGGTGPYTF
TRBV2,CARQGLGNEQYF
TRBV6-5,CASTLPQGVDYTF
TRBV9,CASSPRDSSTDTQYF
TRBV2,CASSEASSYNEQFF
TRBV7-7,CASSSPGVPNEKLFF
TRBV2,CASSQGQGQNYGYTF
TRBV2,CASSGLDYEQYF
TRBV10-3,CAIGTSGGFWDTQYF
TRBV19,CASSYQKLETQYF
TRBV19,CASSARAGNTIYF
TRBV28,CASTSSGTQSSYNEQFF
TRBV6-2/TRBV6-3,CASRPPRAGELFF
TRBV7-9,CASSLNGGGEAFF
TRBV27,CASSYWTLGGTTEAFF
TRBV9,CASSVVPLSEKLFF
TRBV5-8,CASSGNPTSGGPFNEQFF
TRBV28,CASSLLTTGGEQYF
TRBV30,CAWSAGGYEQYF
TRBV10-3,CAISDGTGIDGELFF
TRBV5-5,CASSLVLDYQETQYF
TRBV7-8,CASSLDRGPRRAFF
TRBV28,CASSLFPQGAYGYTF
TRBV24-1,CATRAAGMNTGELFF
TRBV6-5,CASSTDRARETQYF
TRBV6-5,CASSSLSYNEQFF
TRBV28,CASSFPSGTDYGYTF
TRBV5-1,CASSLGQIIPDTQYF
TRBV18,CASSPGLAGVIGRDEQFF
TRBV7-3,CASSPGDSYEQYF
TRBV24-1,CATPKQGCEQYF
TRBV29-1,CSVEQPSGGPNYGYTF
TRBV5-1,CASSLDDNGGSGANVLTF
TRBV5-1,CASMGGSLAGELFF
TRBV23-1,CASSHPGTGGHEQYF
TRBV27,CASSSGQNEKLFF
TRBV21-1,CATPPGPRGPDTYNEQFF
TRBV13,CASSLSGLAGGSTQYF